The next 11 T cell receptor beta chains were all read from a single sample in a study of cytomegalovirus exposure and HLA in healthy donors. With 60 Vbeta and 13 Jbeta primers, the PCR was carried out. Sequenced by immunoSEQ multiplex PCR; TCRdb stores in-frame clones only, minus some. The table includes approximately 82,000 clones, 60% to 85% detected once. Sequencing was performed on PBMCs. The receptors derive from a man aged 40-49 years in good health and CMV-seronegative.

The chain links TRBV29-1 to TRBJ2-5, with TRBD1 as a possible D gene (5 bases). The CDR3 extends over 11 amino acids. The germline CDR1 and CDR2 sequences are SQVTM and ANQGSEA. V gave up 6 bases and J gave up 4 bases, with 9 bases separating them. CDR3 residues: CSVQGVETQYF. The CDR3, as DNA: TGCAGCGTCCAAGGGGTAGAGACCCAGTACTTC.

The gene calls are TRBV10-3 and TRBJ1-1; TRBD1 aligns across 7 bases. In germline, CDR1 is ENHRY, CDR2 SYGVKD. V shed 7 bases and J 1 base; nucleotides not matched to a gene: 3. The CDR3 loop spans 13 amino acids. The CDR3 nucleotides read TGTGCCATCAACCGGGACAGGAACACTGAAGCTTTCTTT. The encoded protein is CAINRDRNTEAFF.

The CDR3 is CASSSRAGRVNQPQHF. CDR3 sequence (DNA): TGTGCCAGTAGCTCCCGGGCAGGGAGGGTCAATCAGCCCCAGCATTTT. The rearrangement links TRBV19 to TRBJ1-5, with a tentative D call TRBD1 (5 bases). The CDR3 runs to 16 residues. The V and J ends lost 6 bases and 3 bases respectively, with 18 bases between them. Germline V gene sequence: CDR1 LNHDA, CDR2 SQIVND (reference sequence).

The J gene is TRBJ2-3, the V gene TRBV9; 8 nucleotides align to TRBD1. The V and J ends lost 1 base and 4 bases, in that order; junction bases with no gene match: 2. The CDR3 is made up of 14 amino acids. Germline CDR1 and CDR2: SGDLS and YYNGEE. This CDR3 is CASSVQGASDTQYF. In DNA, the CDR3 is TGTGCCAGCAGCGTACAGGGGGCTTCAGATACGCAGTATTTT.

The genes are TRBV5-1 and TRBJ2-1; 10 nucleotides match TRBD2. The J segment lost 4 bases and the V segment lost 4 bases, leaving 8 bases of the junction unmatched. The CDR3 length is 16 residues. The V gene's germline CDR1 is SGHRS and CDR2 YFSETQ. Written as DNA, the CDR3 is TGCGCCAGCAGCCACGGACTAGCGGCGCGATACAATGAGCAGTTCTTC. This gives the protein CASSHGLAARYNEQFF.

The gene calls are TRBV5-4 and TRBJ2-5; 7 nucleotides match TRBD2. Judging by the DNA end, TRBJ2-7 fits better; the J call may be wrong. Looked up from germline, CDR1 is SGHNT and CDR2 is YYREEE (reference sequence). This CDR3 region has 16 residues. The CDR3 sequence: CASSPEGGRPTYEQYF. CDR3 nucleotides: TGTGCCAGCAGCCCCGAGGGAGGGAGGCCTACCTACGAGCAGTACTTC.

The chain links TRBV15 to TRBJ2-7; the match to TRBD2 covers 11 bases. Germline CDR1 reads LNHNV; CDR2 reads YYDKDF (reference sequence). V lost 1 base, J lost 6 bases, and 8 bases stayed unmatched. The CDR3 length is 16 residues. The CDR3 region is CATSRAVLAGGSEQYF. In DNA form, the CDR3 reads TGTGCCACCAGCAGAGCGGTCCTAGCGGGAGGAAGCGAGCAGTACTTC.

The gene calls are TRBV11-2 and TRBJ2-7; TRBD2 matches 12 bases. Germline V gene data show CDR1 as SGHAT and CDR2 as FQNNGV. The junction had 2 bases not matched to a gene; V was cut back by 1 base and J by 7 bases. This CDR3 has 14 amino acids. In DNA form, the CDR3 reads TGTGCCAGCAGCTTAGGACTAGCGGGAGTTGAGCAGTACTTC. Encoded protein: CASSLGLAGVEQYF.

This clone has a handful of counts. The chain links TRBV7-2 to TRBJ2-7; D remains unclear. The V gene's germline CDR1 is SGHTA and CDR2 FQGNSA. V lost 5 bases and J 2 bases, leaving 13 bases between the germline ends. The CDR3 runs to 14 residues. The CDR3 nucleotides read TGTGCCAGCAGCACCTCCCCCGCGGCCTACGAGCAGTACTTC. This sequence encodes CASSTSPAAYEQYF.

CDR3 loop: CASSFGQAFDTQYF. CDR3 coding DNA: TGTGCCAGCAGCTTTGGGCAGGCCTTCGATACGCAGTATTTT. The chain couples TRBV7-9 to TRBJ2-3; no firm D call. V lost 3 bases to trimming and J lost 6 bases, with 13 bases between them. The CDR3 sequence is 14 residues long. Looked up from germline, CDR1 is SEHNR and CDR2 is FQNEAQ (reference sequence).

This chain connects TRBV6-6 to TRBJ1-2; 9 bases align to TRBD1. V lost 5 bases and J lost 4; bases outside the gene matches: 8. The CDR3 consists of 15 residues. CDR1 MNHNY and CDR2 SVGAGI come from the germline V gene (reference sequence). CDR3 amino acids: CASSPQGALSYGYTF. Here the CDR3 DNA reads TGTGCCAGCAGTCCACAGGGGGCGCTGTCCTATGGCTACACCTTC.